A single TCR beta chain is shown here with its context. What it binds is unknown. The CDR3 has 14 residues. Trimming cost V 5 bases and J 5 bases; bases outside gene matches: 6. CDR1 and CDR2 from the germline V gene are MNHEY and SMNVEV (reference sequence). These data belong to a study of T cells after posttransplantation cyclophosphamide. Points from the study as a whole: Later blood repertoires were often dominated by clones from the donor CD8+ memory compartment. TRB clonality was highly associated with recipient CMV seropositivity and reactivation. Blood and skin or GI T cell repertoires showed limited TRB overlap.

On the day of bone marrow donation, the related graft donor provided peripheral blood. Assay used: immunoSEQ multiplex PCR; TCRdb lists only in-frame clones, some missing. The sample lists about 52,000 clones, 94% occurring once. The gene calls are TRBV27 and TRBJ1-1; 9 nucleotides agree with TRBD1. Sequencing was done on a sample of PBMCs. The TCR originated in a woman younger than 45 in good health and a related stem cell transplant donor. CDR3 nucleotides: TGTGCCAGCAGTCCAGGGACAGGGTTTACTGAAGCTTTCTTT. Translation: CASSPGTGFTEAFF.